Reported below is one T cell receptor (beta chain). Antigen specificity is unknown. This record comes from a study of T cell responses to AZD1222 COVID-19 vaccine. Regarding the study as a whole: The donor group comprised mostly white British people and more females; the analysis possibly underestimated clonal diversity. Spike-wide vaccine-associated CD4 TCRs dominated at 160-218 and 743-854.

Using immunoSEQ multiplex PCR, the repertoire was profiled, and TCRdb retains in-frame clones only, with some absent. The sample consists of more than 100,000 clones, about 85% of them appearing once. Germline CDR1 reads MNHEY; CDR2 reads SVGEGT. This CDR3 region has 13 residues. Trimming stripped 0 bases from V and 5 bases from J, with 7 bases between. The sequencing used peripheral blood, collected 28 days after the second AZD1222 dose. This TCR derives from an adult who received the AZD1222 COVID-19 vaccine. The rearrangement joins TRBV6-2 or TRBV6-3 to TRBJ1-1; D not certain. The CDR3 DNA is TGTGCCAGCAGTTACTCGAGCAGAACTGAAGCTTTCTTT. Amino acids: CASSYSSRTEAFF.